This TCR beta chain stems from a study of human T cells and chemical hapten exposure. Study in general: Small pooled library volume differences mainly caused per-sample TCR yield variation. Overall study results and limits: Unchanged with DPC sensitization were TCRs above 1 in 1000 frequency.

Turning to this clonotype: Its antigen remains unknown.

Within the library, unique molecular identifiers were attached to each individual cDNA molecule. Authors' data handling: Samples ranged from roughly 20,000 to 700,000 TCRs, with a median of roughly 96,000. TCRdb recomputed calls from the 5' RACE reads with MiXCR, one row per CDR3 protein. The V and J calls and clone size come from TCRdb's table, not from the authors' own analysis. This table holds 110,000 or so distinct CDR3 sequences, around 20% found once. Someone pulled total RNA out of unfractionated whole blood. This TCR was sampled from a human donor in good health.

The CDR3 DNA reads as TGTGCCAGCAGCAAAGTGGAGGTTAAACCTTGGTATTTT. Its protein is CASSKVEVKPWYF. The V and J genes are TRBV21-1 and TRBJ2-3; the table's D call, TRBD2, has no DNA check behind it. TRBV21-1 is assigned pseudogene status. This CDR3 is built from 13 residues.